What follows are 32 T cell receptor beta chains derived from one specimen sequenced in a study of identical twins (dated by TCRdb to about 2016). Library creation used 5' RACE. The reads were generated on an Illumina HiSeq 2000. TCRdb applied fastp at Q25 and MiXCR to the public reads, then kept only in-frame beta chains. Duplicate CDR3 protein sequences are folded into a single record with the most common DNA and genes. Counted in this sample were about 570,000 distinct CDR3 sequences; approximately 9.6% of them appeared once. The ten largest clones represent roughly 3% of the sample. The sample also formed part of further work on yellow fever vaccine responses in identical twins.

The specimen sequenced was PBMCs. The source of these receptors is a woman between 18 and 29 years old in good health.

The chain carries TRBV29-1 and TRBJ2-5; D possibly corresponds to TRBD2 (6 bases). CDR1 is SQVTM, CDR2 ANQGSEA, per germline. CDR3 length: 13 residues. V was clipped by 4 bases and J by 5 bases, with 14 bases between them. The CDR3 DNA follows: TGCAGCGTTGTGATTAGGGGAGGCGAGACCCAGTACTTC. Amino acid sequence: CSVVIRGGETQYF.

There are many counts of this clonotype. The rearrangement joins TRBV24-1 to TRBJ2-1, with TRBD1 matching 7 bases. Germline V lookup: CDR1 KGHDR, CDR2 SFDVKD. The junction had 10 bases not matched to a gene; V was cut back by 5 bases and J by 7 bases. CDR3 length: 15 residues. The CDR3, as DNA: TGTGCCACCAGTGGGGGACAGCCAAAGGGGAATGAGCAGTTCTTC. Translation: CATSGGQPKGNEQFF.

DNA of the CDR3: TGCAGTGCTCCCACTAGCGGGACCGTCAATGAGCAGTTCTTC. The encoded protein is CSAPTSGTVNEQFF. The V gene is TRBV20-1, the J gene TRBJ2-1; the match to TRBD2 covers 10 bases. CDR3 size: 14 residues. After removal of 5 bases from V and 6 bases from J, the junction contained 7 bases not matched to a gene. The germline V gene has CDR1 DFQATT and CDR2 SNEGSKA (reference sequence).

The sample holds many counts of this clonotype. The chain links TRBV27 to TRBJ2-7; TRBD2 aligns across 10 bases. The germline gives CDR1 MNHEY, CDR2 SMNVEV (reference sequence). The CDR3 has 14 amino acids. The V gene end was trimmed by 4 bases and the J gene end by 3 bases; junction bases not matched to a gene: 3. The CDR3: CASSSGLAYYEQYF. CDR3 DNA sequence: TGTGCCAGCAGTTCGGGACTAGCGTACTACGAGCAGTACTTC.

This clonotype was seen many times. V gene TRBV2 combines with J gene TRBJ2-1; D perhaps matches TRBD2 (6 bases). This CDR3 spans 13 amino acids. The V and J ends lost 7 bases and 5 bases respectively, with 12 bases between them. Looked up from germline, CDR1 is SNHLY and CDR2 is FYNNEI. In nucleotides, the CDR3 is TGTGCCAGCAACCGGGAGTTTGACAATGAGCAGTTCTTC. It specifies CASNREFDNEQFF.

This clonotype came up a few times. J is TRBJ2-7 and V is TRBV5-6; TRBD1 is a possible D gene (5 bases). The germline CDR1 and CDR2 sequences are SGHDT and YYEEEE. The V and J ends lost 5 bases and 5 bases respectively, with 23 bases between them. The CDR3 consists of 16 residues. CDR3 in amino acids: CASSPSTVRADNEQYF. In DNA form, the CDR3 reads TGTGCCAGCAGTCCCTCTACGGTCCGCGCGGACAACGAGCAGTACTTC.

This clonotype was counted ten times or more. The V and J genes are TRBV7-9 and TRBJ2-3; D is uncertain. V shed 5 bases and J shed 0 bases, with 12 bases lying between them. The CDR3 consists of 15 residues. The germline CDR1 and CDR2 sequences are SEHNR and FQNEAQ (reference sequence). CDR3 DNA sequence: TGTGCCAGCAGCGCCCGGATAAGTAGCACAGATACGCAGTATTTT. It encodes CASSARISSTDTQYF.

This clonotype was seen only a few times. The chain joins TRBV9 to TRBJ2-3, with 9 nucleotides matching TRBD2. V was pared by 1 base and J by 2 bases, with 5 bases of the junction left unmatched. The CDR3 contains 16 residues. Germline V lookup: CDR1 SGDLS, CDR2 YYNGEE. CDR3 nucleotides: TGTGCCAGCAGCGTACGGCCTAGCGGGAACACAGATACGCAGTATTTT. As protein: CASSVRPSGNTDTQYF.

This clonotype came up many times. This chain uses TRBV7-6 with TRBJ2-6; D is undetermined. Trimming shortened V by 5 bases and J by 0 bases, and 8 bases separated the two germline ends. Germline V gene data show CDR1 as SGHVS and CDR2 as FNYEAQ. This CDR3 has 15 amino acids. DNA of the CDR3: TGTGCCAGCAGCCCGGGTCCCTCTGGGGCCAACGTCCTGACTTTC. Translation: CASSPGPSGANVLTF.

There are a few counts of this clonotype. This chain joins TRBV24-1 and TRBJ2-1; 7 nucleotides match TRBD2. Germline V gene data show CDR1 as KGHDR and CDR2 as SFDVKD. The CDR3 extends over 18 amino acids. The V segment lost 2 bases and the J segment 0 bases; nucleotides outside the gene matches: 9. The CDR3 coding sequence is TGTGCCACCAGTGATTACAGCGGTGGGGGGGGCTCCTACAATGAGCAGTTCTTC. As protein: CATSDYSGGGGSYNEQFF.

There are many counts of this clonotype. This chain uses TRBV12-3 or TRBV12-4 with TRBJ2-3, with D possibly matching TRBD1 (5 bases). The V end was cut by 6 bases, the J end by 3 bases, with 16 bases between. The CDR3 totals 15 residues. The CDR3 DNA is TGTGCCAGCAGCGTGAATCAGGGTAGGACAGATACGCAGTATTTT. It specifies CASSVNQGRTDTQYF.

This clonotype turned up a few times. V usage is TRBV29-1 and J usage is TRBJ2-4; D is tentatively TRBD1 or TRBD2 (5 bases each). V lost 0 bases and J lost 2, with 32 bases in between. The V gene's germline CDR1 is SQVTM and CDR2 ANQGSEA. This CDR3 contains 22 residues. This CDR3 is CSVEETNEGRRHLSPTKNIQYF. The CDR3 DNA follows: TGCAGCGTTGAAGAGACCAACGAGGGGCGTCGCCACCTTTCTCCAACCAAAAACATTCAGTACTTC.

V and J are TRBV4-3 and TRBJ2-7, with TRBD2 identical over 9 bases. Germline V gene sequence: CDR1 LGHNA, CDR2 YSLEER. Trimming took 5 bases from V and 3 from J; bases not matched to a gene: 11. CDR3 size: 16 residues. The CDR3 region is CASSAFLSGSVYEQYF. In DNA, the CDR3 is TGCGCCAGCAGCGCGTTTCTTAGCGGGAGCGTCTACGAGCAGTACTTC.

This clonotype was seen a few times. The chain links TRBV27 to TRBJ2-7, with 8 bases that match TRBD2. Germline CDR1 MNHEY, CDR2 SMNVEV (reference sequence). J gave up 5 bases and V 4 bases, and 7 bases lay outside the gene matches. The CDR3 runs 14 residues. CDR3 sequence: CASSSGLASHEQYF. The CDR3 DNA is TGTGCCAGCAGTTCTGGACTAGCTTCCCACGAGCAGTACTTC.

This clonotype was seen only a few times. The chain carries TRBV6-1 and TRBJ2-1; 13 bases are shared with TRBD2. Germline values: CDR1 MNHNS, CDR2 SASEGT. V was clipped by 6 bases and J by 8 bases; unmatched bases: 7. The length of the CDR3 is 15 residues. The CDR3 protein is CASSLSLAGGDEQFF. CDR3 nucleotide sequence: TGTGCCAGCAGCCTCTCACTAGCGGGAGGGGATGAGCAGTTCTTC.

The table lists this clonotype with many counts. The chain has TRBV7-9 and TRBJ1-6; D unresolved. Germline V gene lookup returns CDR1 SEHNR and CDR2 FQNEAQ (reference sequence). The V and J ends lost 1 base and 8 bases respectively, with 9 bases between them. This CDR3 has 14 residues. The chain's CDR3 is CASSLEGSDSPLHF. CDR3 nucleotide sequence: TGTGCCAGCAGCTTAGAGGGCAGCGATTCACCCCTCCACTTT. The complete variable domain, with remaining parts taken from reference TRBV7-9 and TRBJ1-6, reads DTGVSQNPRHKITKRGQNVTFRCDPISEHNRLYWYRQTLGQGPEFLTYFQNEAQLEKSRLLSDRFSAERPKGSFSTLEIQRTEQGDSAMYLCASSLEGSDSPLHFGNGTRLTVT.

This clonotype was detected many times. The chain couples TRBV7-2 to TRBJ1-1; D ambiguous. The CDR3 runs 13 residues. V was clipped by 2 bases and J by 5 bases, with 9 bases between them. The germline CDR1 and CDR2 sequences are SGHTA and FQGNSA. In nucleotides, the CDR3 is TGTGCCAGCAGCTTAAGTAGCTGGACTGAAGCTTTCTTT. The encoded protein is CASSLSSWTEAFF.

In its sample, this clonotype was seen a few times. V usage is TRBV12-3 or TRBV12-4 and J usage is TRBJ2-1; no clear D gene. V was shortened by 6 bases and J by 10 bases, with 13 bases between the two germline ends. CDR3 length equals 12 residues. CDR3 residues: CASSPLSAEQFF. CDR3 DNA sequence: TGTGCCAGCAGCCCCCTAAGCGCAGAGCAGTTCTTC.

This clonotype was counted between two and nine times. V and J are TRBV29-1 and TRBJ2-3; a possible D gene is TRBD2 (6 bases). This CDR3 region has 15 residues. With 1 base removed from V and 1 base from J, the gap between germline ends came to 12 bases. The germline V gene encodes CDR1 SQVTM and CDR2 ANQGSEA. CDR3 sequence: CSVEGSGIGTDTQYF. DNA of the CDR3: TGCAGCGTTGAAGGTAGCGGAATCGGCACAGATACGCAGTATTTT.

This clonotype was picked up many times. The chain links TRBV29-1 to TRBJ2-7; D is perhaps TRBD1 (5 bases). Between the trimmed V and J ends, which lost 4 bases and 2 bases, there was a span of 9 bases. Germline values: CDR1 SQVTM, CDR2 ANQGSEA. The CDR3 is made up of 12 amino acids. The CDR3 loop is CSVVQGPYEQYF. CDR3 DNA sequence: TGCAGCGTTGTTCAGGGTCCCTACGAGCAGTACTTC.

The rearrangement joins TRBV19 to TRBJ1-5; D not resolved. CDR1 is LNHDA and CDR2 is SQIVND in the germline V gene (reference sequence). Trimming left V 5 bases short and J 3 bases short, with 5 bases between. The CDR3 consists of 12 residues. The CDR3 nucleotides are TGTGCCAGTAGTGGCCTCAATCAGCCCCAGCATTTT. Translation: CASSGLNQPQHF.

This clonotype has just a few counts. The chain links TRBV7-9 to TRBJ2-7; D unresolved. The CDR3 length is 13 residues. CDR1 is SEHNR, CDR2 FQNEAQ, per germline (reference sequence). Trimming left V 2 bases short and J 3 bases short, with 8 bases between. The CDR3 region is CASSLSDLYEQYF. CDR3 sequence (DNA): TGTGCCAGCAGCTTATCGGACCTCTACGAGCAGTACTTC.

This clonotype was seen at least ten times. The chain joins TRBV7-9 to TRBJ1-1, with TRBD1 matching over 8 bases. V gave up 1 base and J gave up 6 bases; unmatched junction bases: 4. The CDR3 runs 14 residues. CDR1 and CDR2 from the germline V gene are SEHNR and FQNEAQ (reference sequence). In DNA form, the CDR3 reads TGTGCCAGCAGCTTAGGGACAGGGTTGGCTGAAGCTTTCTTT. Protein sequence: CASSLGTGLAEAFF.

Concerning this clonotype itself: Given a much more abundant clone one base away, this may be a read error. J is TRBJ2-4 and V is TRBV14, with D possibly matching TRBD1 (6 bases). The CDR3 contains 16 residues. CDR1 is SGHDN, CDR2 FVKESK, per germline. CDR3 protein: CDSSQDRTDIKNIQYF. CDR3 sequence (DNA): TGTGACAGCAGCCAGGACCGGACAGACATCAAAAACATTCAGTACTTC. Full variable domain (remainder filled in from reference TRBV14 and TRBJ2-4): EAGVTQFPSHSVIEKGQTVTLRCDPISGHDNLYWYRRVMGKEIKFLLHFVKESKQDESGMPNNRFLAERTGGTYSTLKVQPAELEDSGVYFCDSSQDRTDIKNIQYFGAGTRLSVL.

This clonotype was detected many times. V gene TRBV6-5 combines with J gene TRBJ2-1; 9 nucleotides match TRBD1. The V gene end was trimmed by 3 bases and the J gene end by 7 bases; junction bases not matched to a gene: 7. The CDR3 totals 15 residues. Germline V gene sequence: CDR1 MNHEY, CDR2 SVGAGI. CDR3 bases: TGTGCCAGCAGTTATTCGGGACAGGGTAGAAATGAGCAGTTCTTC. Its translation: CASSYSGQGRNEQFF.

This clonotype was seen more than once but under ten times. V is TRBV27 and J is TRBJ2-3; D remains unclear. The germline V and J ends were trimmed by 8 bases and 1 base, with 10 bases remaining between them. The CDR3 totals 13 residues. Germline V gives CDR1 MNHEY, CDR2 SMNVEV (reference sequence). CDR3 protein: CASEVRGTDTQYF. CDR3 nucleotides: TGTGCCAGCGAGGTTAGAGGCACAGATACGCAGTATTTT.

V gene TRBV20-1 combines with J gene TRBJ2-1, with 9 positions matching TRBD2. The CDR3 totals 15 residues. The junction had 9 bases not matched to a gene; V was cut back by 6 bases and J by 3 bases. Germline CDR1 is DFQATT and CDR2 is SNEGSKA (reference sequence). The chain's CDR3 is CSAKVSGRFYNEQFF. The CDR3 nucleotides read TGCAGTGCAAAAGTTAGCGGGAGATTCTACAATGAGCAGTTCTTC.

The CDR3 is CSASGLADLYEQYF. DNA of the CDR3: TGCAGTGCTAGCGGACTAGCCGACCTATACGAGCAGTACTTC. The chain employs TRBV20-1 and TRBJ2-7; 8 positions agree with TRBD2. Trimming cost V 3 bases and J 4 bases; bases outside gene matches: 8. Germline V lookup: CDR1 DFQATT, CDR2 SNEGSKA (reference sequence). This CDR3 region has 14 residues.

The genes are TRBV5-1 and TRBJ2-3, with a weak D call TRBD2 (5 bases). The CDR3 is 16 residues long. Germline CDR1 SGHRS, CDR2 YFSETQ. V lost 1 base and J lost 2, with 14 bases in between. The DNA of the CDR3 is TGCGCCAGCAGCTTGAATTCCCGGGAAATCACAGATACGCAGTATTTT. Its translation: CASSLNSREITDTQYF.

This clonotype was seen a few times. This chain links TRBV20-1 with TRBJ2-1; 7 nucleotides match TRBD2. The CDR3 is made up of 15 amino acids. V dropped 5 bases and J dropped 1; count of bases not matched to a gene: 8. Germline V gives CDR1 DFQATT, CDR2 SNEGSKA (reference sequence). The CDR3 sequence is CSADGLEGSYNEQFF. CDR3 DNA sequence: TGCAGTGCTGATGGACTAGAAGGTTCCTACAATGAGCAGTTCTTC.

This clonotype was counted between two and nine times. The CDR3 nucleotides read TGTGCCAGCAACCCACTGCCCCCTCGCCAAGAGCAGTACTTC. Amino acids: CASNPLPPRQEQYF. This chain links TRBV6-2 or TRBV6-3 with TRBJ2-7; D is unclear. Trimming removed 7 bases at V and 7 bases at J, with 20 bases between. CDR3 length: 14 residues. The germline CDR1 and CDR2 sequences are MNHEY and SVGEGT.

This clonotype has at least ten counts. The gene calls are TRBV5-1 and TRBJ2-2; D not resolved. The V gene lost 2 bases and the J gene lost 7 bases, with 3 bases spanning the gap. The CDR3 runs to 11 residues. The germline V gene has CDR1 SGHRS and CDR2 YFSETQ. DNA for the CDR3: TGCGCCAGCAGCTTAATCGGGGAGCTGTTTTTT. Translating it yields CASSLIGELFF.